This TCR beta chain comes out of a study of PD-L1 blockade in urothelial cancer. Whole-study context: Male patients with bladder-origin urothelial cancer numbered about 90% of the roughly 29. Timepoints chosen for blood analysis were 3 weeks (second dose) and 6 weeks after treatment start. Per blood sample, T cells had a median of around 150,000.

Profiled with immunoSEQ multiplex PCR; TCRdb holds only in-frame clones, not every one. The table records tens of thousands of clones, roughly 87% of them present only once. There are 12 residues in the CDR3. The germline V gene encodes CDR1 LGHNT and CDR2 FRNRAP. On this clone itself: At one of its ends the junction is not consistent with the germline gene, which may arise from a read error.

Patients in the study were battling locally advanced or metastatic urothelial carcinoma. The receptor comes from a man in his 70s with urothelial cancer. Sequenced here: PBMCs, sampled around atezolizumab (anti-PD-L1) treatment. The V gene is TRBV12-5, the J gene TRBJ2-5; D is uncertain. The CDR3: CASGLVVEIQYF. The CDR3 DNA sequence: TGTGCTAGTGGTTTGGTAGTGGAGATCCAGTACTTC.